This TCR beta chain stems from a study of blood T cell repertoires in COVID-19. Study details: COVID-19 samples from acute and convalescent phases originated in the United States, Italy and Spain. PBMCs, B-cell-depleted T cells, or T cells were the source of the cDNA or gDNA that made up the material.

In the study's own analysis: Amplification of reference gene primers was used by the study to estimate nucleated cell counts. Generated by immunoSEQ multiplex PCR, the TCRdb table keeps only in-frame clones and is missing some. From that table come the V and J calls and clone size; the DNA was used to work out D and trimming. The data contain 78,000 or so clones, 80% to 90% of them singletons. CDR3 length: 14 amino acids. With 3 bases removed from V and 6 bases from J, the gap between germline ends came to 14 bases. The germline V gene has CDR1 SQVTM and CDR2 ANQGSEA. Sequencing used peripheral blood. The chain joins TRBV29-1 to TRBJ2-2; D call uncertain. This sequence originates from a woman aged 45-65 years with acute or convalescent COVID-19. The CDR3 coding sequence is TGCAGCGTTGAGATGAGTATTCTGGCCGGGGAGCTGTTTTTT. Its protein is CSVEMSILAGELFF.